What follows are 19 T cell receptor beta chains derived from one specimen sequenced in a study of blood T cell repertoires in COVID-19 (dated by TCRdb to about 2020). The library relied on the immunoSEQ multiplex PCR assay. TCRdb took this table from immuneACCESS and kept in-frame rearrangements with V and J called. Such tables lack part of the clones; where checked against another copy, unresolved V genes explain under half of the gap, and the rest is unexplained. For this sample the table gives some 280,000 clones, of which roughly nine tenths were detected only once. Of the sample, just under 0.95% falls within the top ten clones. Material: peripheral blood. The receptors here all came from a woman aged 40 to 50 who had recovered from COVID-19.

The gene calls are TRBV10-3 and TRBJ2-1; TRBD1 aligns across 7 bases. The CDR3 spans 14 residues. J gave up 8 bases and V 2 bases, and 6 bases lay outside the gene matches. Germline V gene lookup returns CDR1 ENHRY and CDR2 SYGVKD. The CDR3 DNA reads TGTGCCATCAGTGAGGCTGAGGGGGCGGATGAGCAGTTCTTC. Translated, it gives CAISEAEGADEQFF.

This clone was counted once. The chain combines TRBV5-1 with TRBJ2-2; TRBD2 might be the D (6 bases). This CDR3 has 16 amino acids. The V end was cut by 2 bases, the J end by 3 bases, with 14 bases between. Germline CDR1 and CDR2: SGHRS and YFSETQ. CDR3 residues: CASSFLEWEDTGELFF. DNA of the CDR3: TGCGCCAGCAGCTTCCTGGAGTGGGAGGACACCGGGGAGCTGTTTTTT.

V gene TRBV4-1 combines with J gene TRBJ2-7; TRBD1 agrees at 11 bases. Unmatched junction bases numbered 9, after V lost 3 bases and J lost 5 bases. CDR3 length: 16 amino acids. CDR1 and CDR2 from the germline V gene are MGHRA and YSYEKL. The CDR3 here is CASSQGPGQGDHEQYF. Written as DNA, the CDR3 is TGCGCCAGCAGCCAGGGCCCGGGACAGGGGGACCACGAGCAGTACTTC.

The V gene is TRBV6-1, the J gene TRBJ2-5; TRBD2 matches at 9 bases. The CDR3 sequence is 17 residues long. From germline, CDR1 is MNHNS and CDR2 SASEGT. The V segment lost 4 bases and the J segment 3 bases; nucleotides outside the gene matches: 12. The DNA for the CDR3 is TGTGCCAGCAGTGCCCTCTTAGCGGGAGTTTCCAAAGAGACCCAGTACTTC. Translating gives CASSALLAGVSKETQYF.

This chain joins TRBV11-2 and TRBJ2-1; TRBD2 matches at 9 bases. CDR1 and CDR2 from the germline V gene are SGHAT and FQNNGV. The length of the CDR3 is 18 residues. The V segment lost 5 bases and the J segment 6 bases; nucleotides outside the gene matches: 17. The DNA of the CDR3 is TGTGCCAGCAGCGAAATACGATCGCGGGGTAGCGGGAGCAATGAGCAGTTCTTC. It encodes CASSEIRSRGSGSNEQFF.

The V gene is TRBV27, the J gene TRBJ2-7, with 8 bases lining up with TRBD1. The germline V gene encodes CDR1 MNHEY and CDR2 SMNVEV (reference sequence). J was trimmed by 7 bases and V by 4 bases; bases with no gene match: 9. The CDR3 is 14 amino acids. The CDR3 spells CASSYRQGIREQYF. The DNA of the CDR3 is TGTGCCAGCAGTTACAGACAGGGGATCAGGGAGCAGTACTTC.

This clone was recorded only once. J is TRBJ1-2 and V is TRBV9; D call uncertain. The germline V and J ends were trimmed by 0 bases and 4 bases, with 16 bases remaining between them. This CDR3 is 16 amino acids long. From germline, CDR1 is SGDLS and CDR2 YYNGEE. CDR3 in amino acids: CASSVAHNPEIYGYTF. DNA of the CDR3: TGTGCCAGCAGCGTAGCCCACAATCCAGAAATCTATGGCTACACCTTC.

V is TRBV6-5 and J is TRBJ2-7, with unresolved D. The CDR3 is 14 amino acids. CDR1 is MNHEY and CDR2 is SVGAGI in the germline V gene. Trimming removed 2 bases from V and 3 bases from J, with 11 bases in between. Here the CDR3 reads CASSYGPGGYEQYF. CDR3 nucleotides: TGTGCCAGCAGTTACGGGCCAGGTGGCTACGAGCAGTACTTC.

V is TRBV6-5 and J is TRBJ1-1; 11 nucleotides match TRBD1. Germline CDR1 is MNHEY and CDR2 is SVGAGI. V was clipped by 8 bases and J by 5 bases; unmatched bases: 7. The CDR3 is made up of 14 amino acids. CDR3 nucleotide sequence: TGTGCCAGCGTGGACAGGGGGCGCATGACTGAAGCTTTCTTT. Translated: CASVDRGRMTEAFF.

The chain carries TRBV19 and TRBJ2-2, with 9 bases that match TRBD1. The CDR3 runs 17 residues. The J segment lost 7 bases and the V segment lost 6 bases, leaving 15 bases of the junction unmatched. Germline CDR1 LNHDA, CDR2 SQIVND (reference sequence). The CDR3: CASSPRWGTGFVGELFF. The CDR3 nucleotides read TGTGCCAGTAGCCCCAGATGGGGGACAGGGTTTGTCGGGGAGCTGTTTTTT.

The chain carries TRBV6-1 and TRBJ1-1, with a weak D call TRBD1 (5 bases). V gave up 3 bases and J gave up 1 base, with 9 bases separating them. Looked up from germline, CDR1 is MNHNS and CDR2 is SASEGT. The CDR3 loop spans 14 amino acids. The DNA for the CDR3 is TGTGCCAGCAGTGAGCGGGGGAAGAACACTGAAGCTTTCTTT. It codes for CASSERGKNTEAFF.

The rearrangement uses TRBV7-3 and TRBJ2-3; no reliable D call. The CDR3 is 14 amino acids. The V end was cut by 0 bases, the J end by 4 bases, with 8 bases between. Per the germline V gene, CDR1 is SGHTA and CDR2 is FQGTGA. CDR3 sequence (DNA): TGTGCCAGCAGCTTAACGTCCCTATCAGATACGCAGTATTTT. Translating it yields CASSLTSLSDTQYF.

J is TRBJ2-5 and V is TRBV28, with TRBD2 as a possible D gene (5 bases). Germline CDR1 reads MDHEN; CDR2 reads SYDVKM. V dropped 5 bases and J dropped 0 bases, with 16 bases sitting between them. This CDR3 comprises 16 residues. The CDR3: CASSPRGVGDQETQYF. The DNA for the CDR3 is TGTGCCAGCAGTCCCCGGGGAGTCGGGGACCAAGAGACCCAGTACTTC.

The V call is TRBV5-6, the J call TRBJ2-5, with D perhaps matching TRBD1 (6 bases). Trimming cost V 1 base and J 5 bases, with 12 bases left between them. Per the germline V gene, CDR1 is SGHDT and CDR2 is YYEEEE. The CDR3 consists of 14 residues. CDR3 bases: TGTGCCAGCAGCTTGACTGGCACAGGGGAGACCCAGTACTTC. It encodes CASSLTGTGETQYF.

This chain joins TRBV7-9 and TRBJ2-1, with TRBD2 matching 10 bases. J gave up 3 bases and V 7 bases, and 6 bases lay outside the gene matches. The CDR3 length is 15 residues. Germline-derived CDR1 and CDR2 are SEHNR and FQNEAQ (reference sequence). The CDR3 DNA is TGTGCCAGCACTTTACTAGCGGGGTTCTACAATGAGCAGTTCTTC. This encodes CASTLLAGFYNEQFF.

V usage is TRBV15 and J usage is TRBJ2-1, with 10 bases identical to TRBD2. Germline CDR1 reads LNHNV; CDR2 reads YYDKDF (reference sequence). V gave up 0 bases and J gave up 7 bases; unmatched junction bases: 12. CDR3 length: 18 amino acids. CDR3 residues: CATSREIPRLAGVNEQFF. The CDR3 nucleotides read TGTGCCACCAGCAGAGAAATCCCTCGGCTAGCGGGAGTTAATGAGCAGTTCTTC.

The chain combines TRBV10-3 with TRBJ2-3; 8 bases map to TRBD2. Germline CDR1 is ENHRY and CDR2 is SYGVKD. The length of the CDR3 is 14 residues. V trimming: 7 bases; J trimming: 0 bases; junction bases outside the gene matches: 3. The CDR3 nucleotides are TGTGCCATCAAGCGGGAGCCTAGCACAGATACGCAGTATTTT. It encodes CAIKREPSTDTQYF.

The genes are TRBV6-5 and TRBJ1-2, with 8 bases matching TRBD1. The ends lost 6 bases at V and 5 bases at J; junction bases unmatched: 5. This CDR3 is 13 amino acids long. Germline CDR1 reads MNHEY; CDR2 reads SVGAGI. The CDR3 coding sequence is TGTGCCAGCAGATACAGGGGGACGTATGGCTACACCTTC. It is translated as CASRYRGTYGYTF.

This clone was counted a single time. The V and J genes are TRBV6-5 and TRBJ2-1; TRBD2 matches 12 bases. V lost 7 bases and J lost 10; bases outside the gene matches: 8. CDR1 and CDR2 (germline): MNHEY, SVGAGI. The CDR3 runs to 14 residues. CDR3 residues: CASTWTSGAYEQFF. DNA for the CDR3: TGTGCCAGCACTTGGACTAGCGGGGCATACGAGCAGTTCTTC.